This TCR beta chain was recovered during a study of T-cell reconstitution after alpha-beta-depleted transplantation in children. Germline CDR1 MGHRA, CDR2 YSYEKL. V was trimmed by 0 bases and J by 1 base, leaving 18 bases between them. This CDR3 spans 18 amino acids. TCRbeta library preparation incorporated unique molecular identifiers. MiXCR, applied by TCRdb to the PCR reads, yields one record per CDR3 protein. Of more than 60,000 distinct CDR3 sequences listed, approximately 7.3% are singletons. The sequencing used PBMCs from the stem cell graft donor, collected from the stem cell graft. The sequence was collected from a human donor who donated a stem cell graft to a child with acute lymphoblastic leukemia. The chain couples TRBV4-1 to TRBJ2-5, with D maybe TRBD2 (5 bases). DNA of the CDR3: TGCGCCAGCAGCCAAGACAGGTCGGGGATGGGGTTCCAAGAGACCCAGTACTTC. Amino acid sequence: CASSQDRSGMGFQETQYF.